This T cell receptor (beta chain) was retrieved from a study of response to subunit inactivated influenza vaccine listed by TCRdb under 2018. With respect to the entire study: Deep quantitative profiling of the T cell receptor repertoire was used in the study to follow responses to a trivalent subunit inactivated influenza vaccine.

CDR1 is given as LNHDA and CDR2 as SQIVND, both from the germline V gene (reference sequence). Between the V and J ends, shortened by 6 bases and 4 bases respectively, the junction contains 16 bases. The CDR3 holds 15 amino acids from the cysteine to the phenylalanine. This entry keeps only the CDR3 DNA: 45 bases, framed from base 1. Of note for this clonotype: What this receptor recognizes is not known. No base quality information exists; no much larger clone differs at one position.

Overall study outcomes, separate from this receptor: The authors proposed that each seasonal influenza vaccination may bring in only a limited number of new T cells.

The library was generated by RT-PCR. The sequencer was an Illumina HiSeq 2500. TCRdb cleaned the public reads at Q25 with fastp, built clones with MiXCR and kept in-frame beta chains. Identical CDR3 protein sequences are pooled into one entry, listed with their most common genes and DNA. Within this sample are 200,000 to 300,000 distinct CDR3 sequences, with more than 9% of them counted one time only. The biggest ten clones account for about 7.8% of the sample. Sequenced here: non-naive T cells sorted from PBMCs, sampled 14 to 15 days before vaccination. This specimen's cell subset or site label, interpreted: memory T cell fraction. This receptor was identified in a man aged 50 to 60 who received an inactivated influenza vaccine. Donor details come from another sample of the same person, matched by shared clones. The V and J genes are TRBV19 and TRBJ1-3, with no reliable assignment of the D segment. The DNA sequence is as follows: TGTGCCAGTAGCCCCGGGAGGGCAGGAGGAAACACCATATATTTT. This gives the protein CASSPGRAGGNTIYF.